This record covers a single TCR beta chain. The data are from a study of blood T cell repertoires in COVID-19. Participants came from roughly 23 US areas, aged about 18 to 90 years. Membership in each cohort depended on participant-reported clinical history. V lost 3 bases to trimming and J lost 7 bases, with 18 bases between them. This CDR3 is built from 15 residues. Germline CDR1 is LNHDA and CDR2 is SQIVND (reference sequence). Original methodology: Reference gene primers were amplified, and this amplification served to estimate nucleated cell counts. Repertoires were generated with immunoSEQ multiplex PCR, while TCRdb's copy carries only in-frame clones and drops some. The V and J calls and the clone size are those of that table, but D and trimming were determined from the DNA. Of approximately 310,000 clones listed, 85% are singletons.

The receptor was derived from a woman in her thirties who had been exposed to COVID-19. The sample was PBMCs or T cells enriched from blood (not recorded which). V gene TRBV19 combines with J gene TRBJ1-1, with D possibly being TRBD1 (5 bases). DNA of the CDR3: TGTGCCAGTAGTATCTTTTCGCACGGGGGGAATGAAGCTTTCTTT. This gives the protein CASSIFSHGGNEAFF.